These 25 T cell receptor beta chains were all obtained from the same sample, sequenced in a study of cytomegalovirus exposure and HLA in healthy donors. 13 Jbeta primers and 60 Vbeta primers were used for the PCR. Clones were read by immunoSEQ multiplex PCR, and TCRdb kept only the in-frame ones, dropping some. The sample carries 90,000 to 110,000 clones, more than 80% recorded once. Sequencing input: PBMCs. These receptors were obtained from a man aged 18 to 29 in good health and CMV-seronegative.

The V and J genes are TRBV12-2 and TRBJ2-7; the table's D gene call, TRBD2, was not cross checked with the DNA. TRBV12-2 is tagged as a pseudogene. CDR3 size: 19 residues. Written as DNA, the CDR3 is TGTGCAAGTCACCTCTTGTGGACTAGCGGGAGGGCCAAGGGATACGAGCAGTACTTC. Translated, it gives CASHLLWTSGRAKGYEQYF.

The chain recombines TRBV28 with TRBJ1-2, with 7 bases identical to TRBD1. The germline CDR1 and CDR2 sequences are MDHEN and SYDVKM. J was trimmed by 5 bases and V by 7 bases; bases with no gene match: 16. The CDR3 has 16 amino acids. CDR3 sequence reads: CASIRDTGVEWYGYTF. DNA of the CDR3: TGTGCCAGCATCCGCGATACAGGGGTAGAGTGGTATGGCTACACCTTC.

The rearrangement links TRBV27 to TRBJ1-2, with D possibly matching TRBD1 (6 bases). Trimming shortened V by 2 bases and J by 4 bases, and 11 bases separated the two germline ends. The length of the CDR3 is 14 residues. Looked up from germline, CDR1 is MNHEY and CDR2 is SMNVEV (reference sequence). The CDR3 DNA reads as TGTGCCAGCAGTTTAGCCAGGGGAAGCTATGGCTACACCTTC. It translates to CASSLARGSYGYTF.

Here the CDR3 reads CASAGTGFYEQYF. The CDR3 nucleotides are TGTGCCAGTGCCGGGACAGGGTTCTACGAGCAGTACTTC. This sequence joins TRBV19 and TRBJ2-7; 9 bases agree with TRBD1. There are 13 residues in the CDR3. V was pared by 8 bases and J by 3 bases, with 5 bases of the junction left unmatched. CDR1 and CDR2 (germline): LNHDA, SQIVND (reference sequence).

The J gene is TRBJ1-2, the V gene TRBV25-1, with TRBD1 matching over 8 bases. The CDR3 totals 13 residues. Looked up from germline, CDR1 is MGHDK and CDR2 is SYGVNS. Trimming took 6 bases from V and 4 from J; bases not matched to a gene: 4. The CDR3 is CASRGQGSYGYTF. The DNA of the CDR3 is TGTGCCAGCAGAGGACAGGGTTCCTATGGCTACACCTTC.

The chain employs TRBV29-1 and TRBJ2-3; TRBD2 matches at 15 bases. The CDR3 runs 14 residues. V trimming: 6 bases; J trimming: 7 bases; junction bases outside the gene matches: 5. CDR1 is SQVTM and CDR2 is ANQGSEA in the germline V gene. CDR3 bases: TGCAGCGTGGGGACTAGCGGGGGGCCTCATACGCAGTATTTT. It is translated as CSVGTSGGPHTQYF.

The chain uses TRBV11-2 and TRBJ1-2; perhaps TRBD1 as D (6 bases). CDR3 length equals 14 residues. Germline V gene data show CDR1 as SGHAT and CDR2 as FQNNGV. Trimming removed 3 bases from V and 7 bases from J, with 15 bases in between. As DNA, the CDR3 is TGTGCCAGCAGCTTTAGTGGGGGCGCAGGTGGCTACACCTTC. Its translation is CASSFSGGAGGYTF. Filled out from reference TRBV11-2 and TRBJ1-2, the complete variable domain reads EAGVAQSPRYKIIEKRQSVAFWCNPISGHATLYWYQQILGQGPKLLIQFQNNGVVDDSQLPKDRFSAERLKGVDSTLKIQPAKLEDSAVYLCASSFSGGAGGYTFGSGTRLTVV.

A single count supports this clone. The chain joins TRBV10-3 to TRBJ2-5; 7 bases fit TRBD1. V dropped 7 bases and J dropped 3; count of bases not matched to a gene: 11. CDR1 and CDR2 from the germline V gene are ENHRY and SYGVKD. The CDR3 has 15 residues. The CDR3 reads CAITRGAGGKETQYF. The CDR3 region has the DNA TGTGCCATCACCAGGGGAGCAGGGGGAAAAGAGACCCAGTACTTC.

This clone came up once. The chain recombines TRBV6-5 with TRBJ2-7; unclear D gene. The V end lost 4 bases, the J end lost 2 bases, and 12 bases lay between the germline ends. The CDR3 totals 14 residues. The germline gives CDR1 MNHEY, CDR2 SVGAGI. CDR3 sequence reads: CASSSPGSAYEQYF. The CDR3 region has the DNA TGTGCCAGCAGTTCCCCCGGGTCCGCCTACGAGCAGTACTTC.

This clone was picked up one time. This rearrangement joins TRBV6-6 to TRBJ2-2; D gene unclear. The CDR3 sequence is 13 residues long. Trimming pared 5 bases from V and 5 bases from J, leaving 9 bases between. The germline gives CDR1 MNHNY, CDR2 SVGAGI (reference sequence). CDR3 sequence (DNA): TGTGCCAGCAGTCCCGCGGAGACCGGGGAGCTGTTTTTT. Protein: CASSPAETGELFF.

The rearrangement links TRBV28 to TRBJ2-5, with 7 bases fitting TRBD1. Per germline, CDR1 MDHEN and CDR2 SYDVKM. V dropped 8 bases and J dropped 2; count of bases not matched to a gene: 2. The CDR3 runs to 12 residues. The DNA of the CDR3 is TGTGCCAGCGGGACAGTACAAGAGACCCAGTACTTC. The encoded protein is CASGTVQETQYF. The complete variable domain, with remaining parts taken from reference TRBV28 and TRBJ2-5, reads DVKVTQSSRYLVKRTGEKVFLECVQDMDHENMFWYRQDPGLGLRLIYFSYDVKMKEKGDIPEGYSVSREKKERFSLILESASTNQTSMYLCASGTVQETQYFGPGTRLLVL.

V is TRBV11-3 and J is TRBJ2-7; 7 bases map to TRBD2. The V gene's germline CDR1 is SGHNT and CDR2 YENEEA. V shed 5 bases and J 4 bases; nucleotides not matched to a gene: 11. The CDR3 is made up of 15 amino acids. The CDR3 bases are TGTGCCAGCAGCGCGCGTACGAACGGGGGGTACGAGCAGTACTTC. Its protein product is CASSARTNGGYEQYF.

The V call is TRBV19, the J call TRBJ2-7, with 9 bases aligning to TRBD1. Trimming cost V 5 bases and J 0 bases; bases outside gene matches: 5. This CDR3 is 15 amino acids long. Germline V CDR1 and CDR2: LNHDA, SQIVND (reference sequence). DNA for the CDR3: TGTGCCAGTAGTCCAGGACAGGGGAGCTCCTACGAGCAGTACTTC. Its translation is CASSPGQGSSYEQYF. Variable domain in full (rest from reference TRBV19 and TRBJ2-7): DGGITQSPKYLFRKEGQNVTLSCEQNLNHDAMYWYRQDPGQGLRLIYYSQIVNDFQKGDIAEGYSVSREKKESFPLTVTSAQKNPTAFYLCASSPGQGSSYEQYFGPGTRLTVT.

V usage is TRBV9 and J usage is TRBJ2-7; perhaps TRBD2 as D (5 bases). V shed 3 bases and J shed 4 bases, with 8 bases lying between them. The germline CDR1 and CDR2 sequences are SGDLS and YYNGEE. The CDR3 length is 12 residues. The CDR3 nucleotides are TGTGCCAGCAGCGGCCGCGGGTACGAGCAGTACTTC. It is translated as CASSGRGYEQYF.

The chain carries TRBV11-2 and TRBJ2-7, with D possibly being TRBD2 (5 bases). The V gene lost 4 bases and the J gene lost 3 bases, with 7 bases spanning the gap. Germline values: CDR1 SGHAT, CDR2 FQNNGV. There are 12 residues in the CDR3. The DNA for the CDR3 is TGTGCCAGCAGCTCGGGGAACTACGAGCAGTACTTC. It encodes CASSSGNYEQYF.

V is TRBV7-2 and J is TRBJ2-7, with D maybe TRBD2 (5 bases). In germline, CDR1 is SGHTA, CDR2 FQGNSA. The CDR3 sequence is 16 residues long. Trimming stripped 4 bases from V and 0 bases from J, with 16 bases between. DNA of the CDR3: TGTGCCAGCAGCTCCTACTCCAGCGGCCTCTCCTACGAGCAGTACTTC. Amino acids: CASSSYSSGLSYEQYF.

This clone was recorded once. This sequence joins TRBV4-1 and TRBJ2-7; 10 nucleotides agree with TRBD2. After removal of 1 base from V and 4 bases from J, the junction contained 4 bases not matched to a gene. This CDR3 has 15 residues. Germline CDR1 is MGHRA and CDR2 is YSYEKL. The CDR3 region is CASSQAASGRYEQYF. The CDR3 bases are TGCGCCAGCAGCCAAGCTGCTAGCGGGAGATACGAGCAGTACTTC.

V usage is TRBV27 and J usage is TRBJ2-1; D is perhaps TRBD1 (10 bases). This CDR3 comprises 19 residues. Germline CDR1 is MNHEY and CDR2 is SMNVEV (reference sequence). Trimming stripped 5 bases from V and 15 bases from J, with 38 bases between. The CDR3 reads CASSRRGDRGKTSGSDPFF. CDR3 DNA sequence: TGTGCCAGCAGTCGAAGGGGGGACAGGGGAAAAACTAGCGGGTCTGACCCGTTCTTC.

The chain uses TRBV7-9 and TRBJ1-1; TRBD1 is a possible D gene (6 bases). V shed 6 bases and J shed 2 bases, with 19 bases lying between them. The length of the CDR3 is 16 residues. Germline CDR1 SEHNR, CDR2 FQNEAQ (reference sequence). The CDR3 nucleotides are TGTGCCAGCAGTCCCACAGGGAGTTTTGGTAACACTGAAGCTTTCTTT. Translation: CASSPTGSFGNTEAFF.

V usage is TRBV4-2 and J usage is TRBJ2-7; 8 bases agree with TRBD1. With V trimmed by 0 bases and J by 4 bases, 5 bases remained unmatched. The CDR3 runs to 15 residues. Germline CDR1 and CDR2: LGHNA and YNFKEQ. In nucleotides, the CDR3 is TGTGCCAGCAGCCAAGAAAGGACAGGGTCATACGAGCAGTACTTC. Its translation is CASSQERTGSYEQYF.

The V gene is TRBV19, the J gene TRBJ2-7, with D hard to call. The CDR3 spans 13 residues. V lost 2 bases to trimming and J lost 3 bases, with 8 bases between them. Per the germline V gene, CDR1 is LNHDA and CDR2 is SQIVND (reference sequence). The CDR3 is CASSITQDYEQYF. The CDR3 DNA reads TGTGCCAGTAGTATAACGCAGGACTACGAGCAGTACTTC.

This chain uses TRBV14 with TRBJ1-1, with a tentative D call TRBD1 (5 bases). V lost 0 bases and J lost 5, with 7 bases in between. In germline, CDR1 is SGHDN, CDR2 FVKESK. This CDR3 is 13 amino acids long. The CDR3, as DNA: TGTGCCAGCAGCCAAGAGGGGGGGACTGAAGCTTTCTTT. Translated: CASSQEGGTEAFF.

The sample holds a few counts of this clone. This chain joins TRBV30 and TRBJ1-1; no reliable D call. CDR3 length equals 12 residues. Trimming removed 0 bases from V and 10 bases from J, with 12 bases in between. CDR1 and CDR2 (germline): GTSNPN, SVGIG (reference sequence). The CDR3 protein is CAWSVPPGRAFF. The CDR3 DNA reads TGTGCCTGGAGTGTACCTCCCGGGAGAGCTTTCTTT.

Notes on this clone: A junction boundary mismatches the germline segment, possibly from a read error. The rearrangement links TRBV7-9 to TRBJ2-7, with TRBD1 as a possible D gene (5 bases). Looked up from germline, CDR1 is SEHNR and CDR2 is FQNEAQ (reference sequence). This CDR3 is built from 12 residues. CDR3 nucleotide sequence: TGTGCCAGCAGGGGGCAGACTGACGATCAGTACTTC. Translating gives CASRGQTDDQYF.

This clone was counted between two and nine times. V is TRBV6-1 and J is TRBJ2-7; TRBD1 matches 7 bases. Trimming cost V 6 bases and J 2 bases; bases outside gene matches: 10. Germline V gene lookup returns CDR1 MNHNS and CDR2 SASEGT. This CDR3 comprises 15 residues. The CDR3 loop is CASRGRGGDTYEQYF. The CDR3 nucleotides read TGTGCCAGCAGGGGGCGAGGGGGCGATACCTACGAGCAGTACTTC.